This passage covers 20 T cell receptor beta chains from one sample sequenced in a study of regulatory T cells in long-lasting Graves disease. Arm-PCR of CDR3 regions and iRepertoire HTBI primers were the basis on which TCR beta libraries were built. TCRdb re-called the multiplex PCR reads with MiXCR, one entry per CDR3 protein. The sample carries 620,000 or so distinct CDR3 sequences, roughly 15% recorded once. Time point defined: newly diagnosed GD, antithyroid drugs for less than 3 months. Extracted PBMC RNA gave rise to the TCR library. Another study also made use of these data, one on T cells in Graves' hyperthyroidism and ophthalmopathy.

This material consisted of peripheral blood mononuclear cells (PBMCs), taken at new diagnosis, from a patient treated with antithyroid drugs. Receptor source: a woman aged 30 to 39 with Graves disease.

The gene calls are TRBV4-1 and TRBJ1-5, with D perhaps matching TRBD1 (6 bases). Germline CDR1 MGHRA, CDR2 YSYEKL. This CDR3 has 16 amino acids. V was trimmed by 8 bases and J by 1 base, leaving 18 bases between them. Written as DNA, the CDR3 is TGCGCCAGCGCGGCGCGGGGGAGGGGGAGCAATCAGCCCCAGCATTTT. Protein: CASAARGRGSNQPQHF.

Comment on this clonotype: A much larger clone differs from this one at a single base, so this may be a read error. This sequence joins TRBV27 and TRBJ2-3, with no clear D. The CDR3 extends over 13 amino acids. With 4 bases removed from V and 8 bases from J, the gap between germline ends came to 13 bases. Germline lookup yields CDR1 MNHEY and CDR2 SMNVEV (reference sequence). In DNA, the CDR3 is TGTGCCAGCAGTTCCTGGCTAATTGGTACGCAGTATTTT. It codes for CASSSWLIGTQYF.

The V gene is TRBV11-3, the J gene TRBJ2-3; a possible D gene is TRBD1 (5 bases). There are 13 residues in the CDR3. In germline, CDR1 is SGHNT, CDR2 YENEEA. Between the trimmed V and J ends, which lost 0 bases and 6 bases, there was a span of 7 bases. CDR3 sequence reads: CASSLEAGDTQYF. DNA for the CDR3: TGTGCCAGCAGCTTAGAAGCAGGGGATACGCAGTATTTT.

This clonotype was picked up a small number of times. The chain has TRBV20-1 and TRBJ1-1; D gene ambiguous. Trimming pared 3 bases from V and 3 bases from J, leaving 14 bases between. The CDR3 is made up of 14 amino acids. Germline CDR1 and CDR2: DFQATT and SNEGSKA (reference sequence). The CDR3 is CSARAAGIDTEAFF. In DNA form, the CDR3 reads TGCAGTGCTAGGGCAGCAGGTATCGACACTGAAGCTTTCTTT.

The DNA for the CDR3 is TGCAGTGCTATCCGCCCGGGACGCGGTACCTACAATGAGCAGTTCTTC. This translates into CSAIRPGRGTYNEQFF. The chain is built from TRBV20-1 and TRBJ2-1; D tentatively fits TRBD1 or TRBD2 (5 bases each). V was pared by 4 bases and J by 2 bases, with 18 bases between. Germline V CDR1 and CDR2: DFQATT, SNEGSKA (reference sequence). The CDR3 extends over 16 amino acids.

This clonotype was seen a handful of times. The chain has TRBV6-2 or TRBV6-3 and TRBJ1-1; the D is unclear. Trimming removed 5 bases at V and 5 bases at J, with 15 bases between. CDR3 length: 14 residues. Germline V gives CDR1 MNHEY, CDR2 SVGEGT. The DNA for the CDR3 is TGTGCCAGCAGTGGGTACGGTGGAGGGACTGAAGCTTTCTTT. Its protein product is CASSGYGGGTEAFF.

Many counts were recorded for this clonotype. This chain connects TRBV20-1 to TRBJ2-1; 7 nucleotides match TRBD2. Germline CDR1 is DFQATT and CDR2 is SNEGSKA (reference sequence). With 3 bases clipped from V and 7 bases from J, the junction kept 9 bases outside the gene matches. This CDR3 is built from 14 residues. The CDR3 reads CSASRLAEGNEQFF. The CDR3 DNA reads TGCAGTGCTAGTCGGCTAGCGGAGGGGAATGAGCAGTTCTTC.

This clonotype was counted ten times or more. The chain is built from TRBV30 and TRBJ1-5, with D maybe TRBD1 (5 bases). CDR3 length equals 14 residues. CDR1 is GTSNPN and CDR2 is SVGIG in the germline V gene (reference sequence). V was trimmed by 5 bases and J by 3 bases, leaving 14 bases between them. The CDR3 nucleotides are TGTGCCTGGGGGGCAGGTTCGAACAATCAGCCCCAGCATTTT. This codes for CAWGAGSNNQPQHF.

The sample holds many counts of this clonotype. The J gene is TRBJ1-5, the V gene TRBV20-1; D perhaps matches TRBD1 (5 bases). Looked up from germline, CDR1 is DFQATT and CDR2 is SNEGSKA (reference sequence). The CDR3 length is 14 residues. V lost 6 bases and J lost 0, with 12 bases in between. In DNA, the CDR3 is TGCAGTGCACTCGGACAAAATAGCAATCAGCCCCAGCATTTT. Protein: CSALGQNSNQPQHF.

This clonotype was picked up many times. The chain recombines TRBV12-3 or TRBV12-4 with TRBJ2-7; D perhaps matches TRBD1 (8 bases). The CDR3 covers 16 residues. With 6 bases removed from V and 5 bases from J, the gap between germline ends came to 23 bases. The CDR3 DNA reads TGTGCCAGCAGAGCCGACAGGGGAGGGGGGCCTAACGAGCAGTACTTC. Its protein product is CASRADRGGGPNEQYF.

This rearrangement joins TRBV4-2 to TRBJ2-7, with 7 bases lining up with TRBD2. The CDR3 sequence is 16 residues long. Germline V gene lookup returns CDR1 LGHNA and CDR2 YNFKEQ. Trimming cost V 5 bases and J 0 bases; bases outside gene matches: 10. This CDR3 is CASSLLSGTTSYEQYF. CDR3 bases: TGTGCCAGCAGCTTGCTATCGGGGACTACCTCCTACGAGCAGTACTTC.

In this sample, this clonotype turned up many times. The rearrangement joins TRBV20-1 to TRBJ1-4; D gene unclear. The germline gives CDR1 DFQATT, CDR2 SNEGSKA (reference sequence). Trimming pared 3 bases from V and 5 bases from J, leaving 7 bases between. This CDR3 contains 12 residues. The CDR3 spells CSARGRNEKLFF. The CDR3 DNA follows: TGCAGTGCTAGGGGAAGGAATGAAAAACTGTTTTTT.

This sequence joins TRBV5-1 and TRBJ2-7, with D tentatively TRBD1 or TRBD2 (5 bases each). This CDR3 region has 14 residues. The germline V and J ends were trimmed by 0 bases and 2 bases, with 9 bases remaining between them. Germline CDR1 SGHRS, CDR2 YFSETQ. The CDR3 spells CASSLVMGAYEQYF. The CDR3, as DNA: TGCGCCAGCAGCTTGGTGATGGGGGCCTACGAGCAGTACTTC.

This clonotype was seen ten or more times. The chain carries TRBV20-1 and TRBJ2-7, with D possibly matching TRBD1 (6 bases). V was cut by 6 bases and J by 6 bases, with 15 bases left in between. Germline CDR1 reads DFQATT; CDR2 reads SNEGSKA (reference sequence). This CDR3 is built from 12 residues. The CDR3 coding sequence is TGCAGTGCCCCACAGGGCCTGGGCGAGCAGTACTTC. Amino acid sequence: CSAPQGLGEQYF.

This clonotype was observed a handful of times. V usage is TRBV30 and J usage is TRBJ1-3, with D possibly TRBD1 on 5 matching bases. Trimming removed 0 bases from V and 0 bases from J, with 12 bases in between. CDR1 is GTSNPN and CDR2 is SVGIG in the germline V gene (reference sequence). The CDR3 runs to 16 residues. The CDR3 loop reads CAWSVVGGGSGNTIYF. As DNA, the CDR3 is TGTGCCTGGAGTGTGGTGGGGGGGGGCTCTGGAAACACCATATATTTT. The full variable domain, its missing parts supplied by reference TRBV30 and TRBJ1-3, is SQTIHQWPATLVQPVGSPLSLECTVEGTSNPNLYWYRQAAGRGLQLLFYSVGIGQISSEVPQNLSASRPQDRQFILSSKKLLLSDSGFYLCAWSVVGGGSGNTIYFGEGSWLTVV.

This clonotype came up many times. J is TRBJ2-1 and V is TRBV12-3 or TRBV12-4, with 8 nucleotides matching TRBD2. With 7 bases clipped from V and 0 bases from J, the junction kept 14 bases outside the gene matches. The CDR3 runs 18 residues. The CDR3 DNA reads TGTGCCAGCACAATGGCGGCTAGCGGGCTTAGCTCCTACAATGAGCAGTTCTTC. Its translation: CASTMAASGLSSYNEQFF.

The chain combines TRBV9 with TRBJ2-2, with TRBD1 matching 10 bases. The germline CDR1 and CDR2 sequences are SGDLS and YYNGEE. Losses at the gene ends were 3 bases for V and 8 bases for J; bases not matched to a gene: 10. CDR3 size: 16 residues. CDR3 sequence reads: CASSARGDRGLGELFF. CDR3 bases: TGTGCCAGCAGCGCCCGAGGGGACAGGGGTTTAGGGGAGCTGTTTTTT.

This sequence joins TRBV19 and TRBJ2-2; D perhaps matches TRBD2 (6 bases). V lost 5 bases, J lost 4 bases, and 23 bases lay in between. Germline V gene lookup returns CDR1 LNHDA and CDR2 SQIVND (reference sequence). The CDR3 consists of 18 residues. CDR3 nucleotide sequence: TGTGCCAGTAGTCGTCCCCGGGAGATCATTGGAGGCACCGGGGAGCTGTTTTTT. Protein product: CASSRPREIIGGTGELFF.

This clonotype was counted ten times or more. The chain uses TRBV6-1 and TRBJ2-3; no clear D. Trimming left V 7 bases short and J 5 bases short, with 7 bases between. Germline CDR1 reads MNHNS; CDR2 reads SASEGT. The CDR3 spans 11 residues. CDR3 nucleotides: TGTGCCAGCATAAAAGGAGATACGCAGTATTTT. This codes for CASIKGDTQYF.

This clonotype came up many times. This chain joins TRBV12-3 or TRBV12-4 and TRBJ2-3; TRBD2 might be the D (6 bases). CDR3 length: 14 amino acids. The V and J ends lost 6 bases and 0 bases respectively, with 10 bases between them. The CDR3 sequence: CASRRDSSTDTQYF. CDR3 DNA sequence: TGTGCCAGCAGACGGGACTCAAGCACAGATACGCAGTATTTT.